The T cell receptor beta chain under discussion was sequenced for a study of T cell responses to AZD1222 COVID-19 vaccine. Across the study: Pooled together were second doses at about 4 or about 12 weeks.

The data were produced by immunoSEQ multiplex PCR, yet TCRdb's version contains in-frame clones alone and is incomplete. Of 150,000 to 200,000 clones in the sample, 90% to 95% were seen once. Trimming took 3 bases from V and 0 from J, leaving 10 bases between them. This CDR3 comprises 16 residues. CDR1 SGDLS and CDR2 YYNGEE come from the germline V gene. On this clone itself: The antigen is undetermined.

General observations from the study: In all cases, repertoires were sampled only after the peak T cell response. The study reported that nearly half of spike-specific TCRs target unmutated variant regions. Spike-specific TCR repertoires showed rising breadth and depth after two AZD1222 doses.

Material: peripheral blood, obtained on day 0 of AZD1222 vaccination. The clonotype originates from an adult in good health. The V and J genes are TRBV9 and TRBJ2-6; D is undetermined. In DNA form, the CDR3 reads TGTGCCAGCAGCGGTCCACGGCTCTCTGGGGCCAACGTCCTGACTTTC. Translated, it gives CASSGPRLSGANVLTF.